The 30 T cell receptor beta chains below were found in one sample sequenced in a study of regulatory T cells in long-lasting Graves disease. Time point specified: newly diagnosed GD, antithyroid drugs for less than 3 months. The TCR library was made from RNA that had been extracted from PBMCs in TRIzol. Arm-PCR of CDR3 regions and iRepertoire HTBI primers were the basis on which TCR beta libraries were built. TCRdb re-called the multiplex PCR reads with MiXCR, one entry per CDR3 protein. This sample has approximately 400,000 distinct CDR3 sequences; approximately 15% occur once, and the top ten carry over 15%. Another study also made use of these data, one on T cells in Graves' hyperthyroidism and ophthalmopathy.

The sample here was peripheral blood mononuclear cells (PBMCs), taken at new diagnosis, from a patient treated with antithyroid drugs. Receptors originate from a young woman with Graves disease.

This clonotype was seen a few times. V and J are TRBV27 and TRBJ2-5; 7 bases are a match to TRBD2. The CDR3 extends over 13 amino acids. The ends lost 8 bases at V and 4 bases at J; junction bases unmatched: 7. Germline lookup yields CDR1 MNHEY and CDR2 SMNVEV (reference sequence). In DNA form, the CDR3 reads TGTGCCAGCGGGGGGGTATGGGCAGAGACCCAGTACTTC. This codes for CASGGVWAETQYF.

This clonotype was detected many times. The rearrangement links TRBV30 to TRBJ2-3, with 8 bases lining up with TRBD2. Germline CDR1 and CDR2: GTSNPN and SVGIG (reference sequence). V lost 2 bases and J lost 2; bases outside the gene matches: 9. This CDR3 has 16 residues. The CDR3 sequence is CAWSPGTSGTTDTQYF. Here the CDR3 DNA reads TGTGCCTGGAGTCCTGGCACTAGCGGAACCACAGATACGCAGTATTTT.

This clonotype showed up many times. V and J are TRBV12-3 or TRBV12-4 and TRBJ2-5; no definite D call. The germline V and J ends were trimmed by 4 bases and 2 bases, with 2 bases remaining between them. The CDR3 length is 11 residues. Here the CDR3 reads CASSWQETQYF. In nucleotides, the CDR3 is TGTGCCAGCAGTTGGCAAGAGACCCAGTACTTC.

The chain combines TRBV27 with TRBJ1-1; D ambiguous. Germline values: CDR1 MNHEY, CDR2 SMNVEV (reference sequence). The CDR3 extends over 14 amino acids. V was cut by 5 bases and J by 6 bases, with 16 bases left in between. Written as DNA, the CDR3 is TGTGCCAGCAGTCTTTCCCGCAAGGTCGCTGAAGCTTTCTTT. Encoded protein: CASSLSRKVAEAFF.

This clonotype occurred many times. The chain has TRBV12-3 or TRBV12-4 and TRBJ1-1; D gene unclear. V was pared by 3 bases and J by 5 bases, with 13 bases between. CDR3 length: 14 amino acids. CDR3 nucleotide sequence: TGTGCCAGCAGTTTTGGAAGGGCCGGGACTGAAGCTTTCTTT. As protein: CASSFGRAGTEAFF.

This clonotype was found many times. V usage is TRBV12-3 or TRBV12-4 and J usage is TRBJ2-1; 7 bases agree with TRBD2. The CDR3 sequence is 15 residues long. With 2 bases clipped from V and 7 bases from J, the junction kept 8 bases outside the gene matches. CDR3 protein: CASSLRREPKNEQFF. DNA for the CDR3: TGTGCCAGCAGTTTAAGGCGGGAGCCTAAGAATGAGCAGTTCTTC.

This clonotype has a handful of counts. This chain joins TRBV7-3 and TRBJ2-2; D unresolved. Trimming stripped 4 bases from V and 3 bases from J, with 3 bases between. Germline CDR1 and CDR2: SGHTA and FQGTGA. The CDR3 loop spans 12 amino acids. Here the CDR3 reads CASSSHTGELFF. The CDR3 DNA reads as TGTGCCAGCAGCTCCCACACCGGGGAGCTGTTTTTT.

This clonotype has a count of ten or more. The chain links TRBV6-2 or TRBV6-3 to TRBJ2-6, with D unclear. Germline V CDR1 and CDR2: MNHEY, SVGEGT. CDR3 length: 14 residues. Trimming cost V 8 bases and J 0 bases, with 8 bases left between them. The DNA for the CDR3 is TGTGCCAGCTCCCCCAGCTCTGGGGCCAACGTCCTGACTTTC. Translating it yields CASSPSSGANVLTF.

This clonotype occurred many times. The V call is TRBV2, the J call TRBJ2-1; perhaps TRBD2 as D (5 bases). The CDR3 is made up of 15 amino acids. V dropped 6 bases and J dropped 2 bases, with 14 bases sitting between them. Germline V gene lookup returns CDR1 SNHLY and CDR2 FYNNEI. The CDR3 region is CASSVSGSTYNEQFF. The CDR3 nucleotides are TGTGCCAGCAGCGTAAGCGGTTCTACCTACAATGAGCAGTTCTTC.

This sequence joins TRBV6-1 and TRBJ2-2; D ambiguous. This CDR3 has 12 amino acids. The germline V gene encodes CDR1 MNHNS and CDR2 SASEGT. V was shortened by 4 bases and J by 6 bases, with 6 bases between the two germline ends. CDR3 sequence reads: CASSVGPGELFF. The CDR3 DNA reads TGTGCCAGCAGTGTGGGCCCCGGGGAGCTGTTTTTT.

The chain has TRBV27 and TRBJ1-5, with no clear D. Trimming cost V 3 bases and J 6 bases, with 12 bases left between them. Germline CDR1 MNHEY, CDR2 SMNVEV (reference sequence). The CDR3 spans 14 residues. The CDR3 sequence is CASSFEGIGQPQHF. The CDR3 region has the DNA TGTGCCAGCAGTTTTGAGGGAATCGGTCAGCCCCAGCATTTT.

The gene calls are TRBV24-1 and TRBJ2-1; tentatively, D is TRBD2 (6 bases). Trimming left V 3 bases short and J 9 bases short, with 11 bases between. The CDR3 covers 13 residues. Germline CDR1 is KGHDR and CDR2 is SFDVKD. The CDR3 sequence: CATSDPGVREQFF. The CDR3 DNA reads as TGTGCCACCAGTGATCCGGGGGTCCGTGAGCAGTTCTTC.

The rearrangement uses TRBV9 and TRBJ2-3; 12 nucleotides match TRBD2. CDR1 is SGDLS and CDR2 is YYNGEE in the germline V gene. V shed 0 bases, J shed 5 bases, and the junction held 1 base outside the gene matches. The CDR3 runs 15 residues. This chain's CDR3 is CASSVGLAGVDTQYF. The CDR3 region has the DNA TGTGCCAGCAGCGTAGGACTAGCGGGAGTAGATACGCAGTATTTT.

This clonotype was detected ten times or more. The V gene is TRBV28, the J gene TRBJ2-1; D may correspond to TRBD1 or TRBD2 (6 bases each). From germline, CDR1 is MDHEN and CDR2 SYDVKM. The CDR3 loop spans 15 amino acids. The germline V and J ends were trimmed by 5 bases and 4 bases, with 15 bases remaining between them. The CDR3 DNA follows: TGTGCCAGCAGTGGGGGGCGGGTCCCTTACAATGAGCAGTTCTTC. Its protein is CASSGGRVPYNEQFF.

This clonotype came up a few times. The chain couples TRBV29-1 to TRBJ2-1, with D possibly matching TRBD1 (5 bases). V was cut by 7 bases and J by 0 bases, with 13 bases left in between. There are 14 residues in the CDR3. Germline CDR1 and CDR2: SQVTM and ANQGSEA. CDR3 nucleotides: TGCAGCGCGGCGGACACCCGCTCCTACAATGAGCAGTTCTTC. It codes for CSAADTRSYNEQFF.

The chain has TRBV10-1 and TRBJ2-2; TRBD2 is a possible D gene (5 bases). CDR1 WNHNN and CDR2 SYGVQD come from the germline V gene (reference sequence). CDR3 length: 16 amino acids. Trimming shortened V by 3 bases and J by 2 bases, and 13 bases separated the two germline ends. The CDR3 nucleotides read TGCGCCAGCAGTGAAGGAGGACTGCCCAACACCGGGGAGCTGTTTTTT. Translating it yields CASSEGGLPNTGELFF.

In its sample, this clonotype was seen many times. CDR3 amino acids: CASSGQSSYEQYF. The CDR3 nucleotides are TGCGCCAGCAGTGGTCAGAGCTCCTACGAGCAGTACTTC. This sequence joins TRBV4-1 and TRBJ2-7; no clear D. Trimming took off 6 bases at V and 0 bases at J, with 9 bases between the two ends. The CDR3 is 13 residues long. Germline values: CDR1 MGHRA, CDR2 YSYEKL.

The chain is built from TRBV7-3 and TRBJ2-7; D is tentatively TRBD1 or TRBD2 (5 bases each). With 1 base removed from V and 4 bases from J, the gap between germline ends came to 14 bases. Germline assignment: CDR1 SGHTA and CDR2 FQGTGA. This CDR3 is 15 amino acids long. The CDR3, as DNA: TGTGCCAGCAGCTTAAGCCCGTCGGGACGATACGAGCAGTACTTC. Its protein is CASSLSPSGRYEQYF. The complete variable domain, with remaining parts taken from reference TRBV7-3 and TRBJ2-7, reads GAGVSQTPSNKVTEKGKYVELRCDPISGHTALYWYRQSLGQGPEFLIYFQGTGAADDSGLPNDRFFAVRPEGSVSTLKIQRTERGDSAVYLCASSLSPSGRYEQYFGPGTRLTVT.

This clonotype was detected many times. J is TRBJ2-1 and V is TRBV12-3 or TRBV12-4, with 8 bases identical to TRBD2. This CDR3 comprises 15 residues. V lost 2 bases and J lost 7; bases outside the gene matches: 7. The CDR3 DNA sequence: TGTGCCAGCAGTTTACGGCGGCGGGAGGATAATGAGCAGTTCTTC. Translation: CASSLRRREDNEQFF.

This clonotype appeared a few times. This chain links TRBV13 with TRBJ2-2; D might be TRBD2 (6 bases). The CDR3 is 15 residues long. Germline CDR1 is PRHDT and CDR2 is FYEKMQ (reference sequence). The germline V and J ends were trimmed by 4 bases and 4 bases, with 13 bases remaining between them. The CDR3 is CASSSGDLSTGELFF. DNA for the CDR3: TGTGCCAGCAGCTCGGGGGACCTATCCACCGGGGAGCTGTTTTTT.

This clonotype was seen more than once but under ten times. This chain uses TRBV19 with TRBJ2-7; D may be TRBD1 (6 bases). Trimming shortened V by 3 bases and J by 0 bases, and 9 bases separated the two germline ends. The CDR3 is made up of 14 amino acids. CDR1 and CDR2 from the germline V gene are LNHDA and SQIVND (reference sequence). CDR3 coding DNA: TGTGCCAGTAGTATGGCGGACAGCTCCTACGAGCAGTACTTC. It yields the protein CASSMADSSYEQYF.

The chain employs TRBV12-3 or TRBV12-4 and TRBJ1-1; 8 bases agree with TRBD1. V dropped 5 bases and J dropped 4; count of bases not matched to a gene: 6. The length of the CDR3 is 14 residues. CDR3 amino acids: CASSRTGITTEAFF. For the CDR3, the DNA is TGTGCCAGCAGTCGGACAGGGATAACCACTGAAGCTTTCTTT.

This clonotype occurred many times. This chain joins TRBV5-8 and TRBJ1-2, with a possible D match to TRBD1 (5 bases). The length of the CDR3 is 13 residues. Per germline, CDR1 SGHTS and CDR2 YDEGEE. V shed 3 bases and J shed 3 bases, with 9 bases lying between them. The CDR3: CASSSGQDYGYTF. CDR3 DNA: TGTGCCAGCAGCTCCGGACAAGACTATGGCTACACCTTC. Together with reference TRBV5-8 and TRBJ1-2, the CDR3 gives the full variable domain: EAGVTQSPTHLIKTRGQQATLRCSPISGHTSVYWYQQALGLGLQFLLWYDEGEERNRGNFPPRFSGRQFPNYSSELNVNALELEDSALYLCASSSGQDYGYTFGSGTRLTVV.

This clonotype has more than one count but fewer than ten. V usage is TRBV11-1 and J usage is TRBJ2-1; 8 bases fit TRBD2. CDR3 length: 16 amino acids. Germline lookup yields CDR1 SGHAT and CDR2 FQDESV (reference sequence). The J segment lost 4 bases and the V segment lost 4 bases, leaving 9 bases of the junction unmatched. In nucleotides, the CDR3 is TGTGCCAGCAGCTCGCCCGGGACTAGAGTTTACAATGAGCAGTTCTTC. It yields the protein CASSSPGTRVYNEQFF.

This clonotype has ten or more counts. J is TRBJ2-7 and V is TRBV29-1; D may be TRBD2 (6 bases). The CDR3 extends over 15 amino acids. Germline V CDR1 and CDR2: SQVTM, ANQGSEA. Trimming removed 0 bases from V and 3 bases from J, with 15 bases in between. CDR3 nucleotides: TGCAGCGTTGAAGATCCATACGGCGGGGACTACGAGCAGTACTTC. Protein product: CSVEDPYGGDYEQYF.

This clonotype was recorded at least ten times. The rearrangement joins TRBV7-8 to TRBJ2-7, with TRBD1 matching over 7 bases. The ends lost 0 bases at V and 2 bases at J; junction bases unmatched: 1. In germline, CDR1 is SGHVS, CDR2 FQNEAQ. The CDR3 runs 14 residues. This CDR3 is CASSLARGTYEQYF. DNA of the CDR3: TGTGCCAGCAGCTTAGCCAGGGGGACCTACGAGCAGTACTTC.

This clonotype was detected a few times. J is TRBJ2-7 and V is TRBV12-5, with 11 bases fitting TRBD2. V dropped 3 bases and J dropped 3; count of bases not matched to a gene: 7. The CDR3 extends over 16 amino acids. In germline, CDR1 is LGHNT, CDR2 FRNRAP. CDR3 residues: CASGFTLAGEVYEQYF. CDR3 nucleotides: TGTGCTAGTGGTTTTACACTAGCGGGAGAGGTCTACGAGCAGTACTTC. The full variable domain, its missing parts supplied by reference TRBV12-5 and TRBJ2-7, is DARVTQTPRHKVTEMGQEVTMRCQPILGHNTVFWYRQTMMQGLELLAYFRNRAPLDDSGMPKDRFSAEMPDATLATLKIQPSEPRDSAVYFCASGFTLAGEVYEQYFGPGTRLTVT.

The J gene is TRBJ2-1, the V gene TRBV6-5; 9 nucleotides line up with TRBD1. This CDR3 is 17 amino acids long. The V gene end was trimmed by 2 bases and the J gene end by 4 bases; junction bases not matched to a gene: 9. Germline assignment: CDR1 MNHEY and CDR2 SVGAGI. The CDR3 is CASSYGRDRVEYNEQFF. The CDR3 DNA follows: TGTGCCAGCAGTTACGGTAGGGACAGGGTGGAATACAATGAGCAGTTCTTC.

The J gene is TRBJ2-3, the V gene TRBV2; 7 bases are shared with TRBD2. Germline CDR1 reads SNHLY; CDR2 reads FYNNEI. With 4 bases clipped from V and 2 bases from J, the junction kept 6 bases outside the gene matches. This CDR3 region has 15 residues. The CDR3 DNA reads as TGTGCCAGCAGTGGGGGTAGCGGGTACACAGATACGCAGTATTTT. This translates into CASSGGSGYTDTQYF.

This clonotype was counted at least ten times. The V and J genes are TRBV30 and TRBJ2-7; TRBD2 aligns across 8 bases. CDR1 is GTSNPN and CDR2 is SVGIG in the germline V gene (reference sequence). With 3 bases clipped from V and 4 bases from J, the junction kept 8 bases outside the gene matches. The CDR3 loop spans 14 amino acids. CDR3 nucleotides: TGTGCCTGGAGCCTAGCGGGTGGTTGGTACGAGCAGTACTTC. It is translated as CAWSLAGGWYEQYF.